This T cell receptor (beta chain) is from a study of OX40 agonist ivuxolimab in advanced cancers. Study as a whole: Treatment of patients was with ivuxolimab, an agonistic anti-OX40 (CD134) antibody.

Only in-frame clones appear in the TCRdb table, and some are missing; sequencing was by immunoSEQ multiplex PCR. The sample consists of about 41,000 clones, around four fifths of them appearing once. The CDR3 extends over 14 amino acids. Germline lookup yields CDR1 MNHEY and CDR2 SMNVEV (reference sequence). The V gene end was trimmed by 5 bases and the J gene end by 3 bases; junction bases not matched to a gene: 4. The chain combines TRBV27 with TRBJ2-7, with 10 bases that match TRBD2. This sequence was found in an adult with an advanced solid tumor such as melanoma, head and neck, liver or kidney cancer. Sequencing used CD4+ or CD8+ T cells sorted from blood, obtained in a trial of the OX40 agonist ivuxolimab. CDR3 protein: CASSTSSGSYEQYF. The CDR3 DNA is TGTGCCAGCAGTACCTCTAGCGGGAGCTACGAGCAGTACTTC.